Listed below are T cell receptor beta chains from one sample, sequenced in a study of blood T cell repertoires in COVID-19. Here immunoSEQ multiplex PCR was the method, and the copy in TCRdb shows in-frame clones only, minus some. The repertoire consists of roughly 230,000 clones, with around 83% occurring once and the leading ten covering around 0.98%. Sequencing used peripheral blood. The source of these receptors is a man aged 40-55 years with acute or convalescent COVID-19. Each CDR3 is given with its conserved first and last residue. The order of the fields is V gene, J gene, CDR3 protein.

>TRBV4-1|TRBJ1-4
CASSQYPDRGRTNEKLFF
>TRBV24-1|TRBJ1-6
CATSGHRGRAALATLHF
>TRBV6-5|TRBJ1-2
CASSPRPGGHGYTF
>TRBV10-2|TRBJ2-7
CASQAGGGGGEQYF
>TRBV19|TRBJ1-1
CASSIGKDDGTEAFF
>TRBV7-9|TRBJ1-5
CASSSITGKGNQPQHF
>TRBV19|TRBJ1-4
CASSIRNRGQNNEKLFF
>TRBV20-1|TRBJ1-1
CSASFTGGYVNTEAFF
>TRBV2|TRBJ1-5
CASRRFSNQPQHF
>TRBV6-1|TRBJ1-1
CASSDRRNTEAFF
>TRBV2|TRBJ1-2
CASSGQGDYGYTF
>TRBV9|TRBJ2-1
CASSAGTSNEQFF
>TRBV6-1|TRBJ2-7
CASSEPTGSRSYEQYF
>TRBV10-3|TRBJ2-1
CAIRDRDSNVNNEQFF
>TRBV20-1|TRBJ2-7
CSASTSGGRKEQYF
>TRBV6-5|TRBJ2-7
CASRQGYSEQYF